The sequence of this TCR beta chain was determined in a study of blood T cell repertoires in COVID-19. Sequencing used immunoSEQ multiplex PCR; TCRdb keeps in-frame clones, though not all of them. The sample shows about 210,000 clones, about 83% of them seen only once. The CDR3 sequence is 17 residues long. V lost 1 base to trimming and J lost 3 bases, with 19 bases between them. Per germline, CDR1 SGHTA and CDR2 FQGNSA. The sequenced material came from peripheral blood. The receptor comes from a woman in her fifties or sixties with acute or convalescent COVID-19. The chain has TRBV7-2 and TRBJ2-7; D gene uncertain. For the CDR3, the DNA is TGTGCCAGCAGCTTAGGCTTCCCCGAGACATTCAACTACGAGCAGTACTTC. Its translation is CASSLGFPETFNYEQYF.